This T cell receptor (beta chain) was captured by sequencing in a study of siplizumab effects on memory and regulatory T cells. Study at large: Mixed lymphocyte reactions were performed as paired cultures containing siplizumab at 1 ug/mL or no drug. Study findings and constraints: Naive T cells were seen as more diverse than memory cells and as major alloresponse contributors.

Responder and stimulator cells in the mixed lymphocyte reaction were cultured together for more than five days at 37°C. Trimming stripped 0 bases from V and 1 base from J, with 18 bases between. Germline loops: CDR1 SQVTM, CDR2 ANQGSEA. CDR3 length equals 17 residues. In the case of this clone: The antigen is undetermined.

TCRdb keeps only in-frame clones here, not all; method: immunoSEQ multiplex PCR. The data contain approximately 9,500 clones, around 45% of them singletons. V and J are TRBV29-1 and TRBJ1-1, with a tentative D call TRBD1 (5 bases). The clonotype comes from a human donor in good health; the cells came from an allogeneic mixed lymphocyte reaction. The source material was CFSE-low (dividing) CD8+ T cells sorted from an allogeneic mixed lymphocyte reaction. CDR3 sequence reads: CSVEDTGRHGPNTEAFF. Written as DNA, the CDR3 is TGCAGCGTTGAAGATACGGGGCGACATGGTCCGAACACTGAAGCTTTCTTT.